This entry lists 13 T cell receptor beta chains sequenced from one sample in a study of shared clonotypes between healthy human individuals (TCRdb year 2020). The library was generated by the immunoSEQ multiplex PCR assay. TCRdb carries this immuneACCESS record with in-frame sequences only. Its versions omit some clonotypes, under half of them owing to an unresolved V gene in the studies checked, with the rest unexplained. The sample table lists hundreds of thousands of clones, 73% of them with a count of one. Around 2% of the sample rests with the top ten. Sequencing used memory CD4+ T cells sorted from blood. The meaning of the sample's cell subset or site label: CD45RA-negative fraction. The receptors here all came from a woman aged 25 to 39 in good health.

The gene calls are TRBV7-9 and TRBJ1-1; D perhaps matches TRBD1 (6 bases). The ends were cut back, 7 bases at V and 10 bases at J, with 22 bases in the middle. The CDR3 is 14 amino acids. CDR1 and CDR2 (germline): SEHNR, FQNEAQ (reference sequence). The CDR3 coding sequence is TGTGCCAGCACCCCCAGGGGACTGTTCGCCGGAGCTTTCTTT. Protein product: CASTPRGLFAGAFF.

Concerning this clone: Other DNA sequences in this specimen translate into the identical CDR3. This rearrangement joins TRBV6-5 to TRBJ2-5; perhaps D is TRBD1 or TRBD2 (6 bases each). The CDR3 length is 11 residues. Germline loops: CDR1 MNHEY, CDR2 SVGAGI. Trimming removed 8 bases at V and 5 bases at J, with 9 bases between. CDR3 sequence reads: CASGGGETQYF. The CDR3 nucleotides are TGTGCCAGCGGAGGGGGTGAGACCCAGTACTTC.

The chain carries TRBV6-4 and TRBJ2-1; 9 bases are shared with TRBD1. Germline-derived CDR1 and CDR2 are MRHNA and SNTAGT. The CDR3 totals 16 residues. Unmatched junction bases numbered 7, after V lost 2 bases and J lost 5 bases. This CDR3 is CASSDQPGQGNNEQFF. The CDR3 region has the DNA TGTGCCAGCAGTGACCAACCGGGACAGGGAAACAATGAGCAGTTCTTC.

The chain joins TRBV9 to TRBJ2-7, with 8 bases matching TRBD2. Germline values: CDR1 SGDLS, CDR2 YYNGEE. The length of the CDR3 is 16 residues. V lost 4 bases and J lost 1; bases outside the gene matches: 10. CDR3 sequence: CASSPTLSGASYEQYF. The CDR3 region has the DNA TGTGCCAGCAGCCCGACCCTTAGCGGGGCTTCCTACGAGCAGTACTTC.

This chain uses TRBV5-1 with TRBJ2-7; possible D gene TRBD2, 5 bases. Per germline, CDR1 SGHRS and CDR2 YFSETQ. V lost 4 bases, J lost 3 bases, and 14 bases lay in between. The CDR3 has 14 residues. CDR3 DNA: TGCGCCAGCAGCCAGGACGTTGCGGGCTACGAGCAGTACTTC. Residues: CASSQDVAGYEQYF.

The table lists this clone with many counts. This sample also contains other DNA sequences that code for the same CDR3. The chain uses TRBV5-1 and TRBJ2-7; a weak D match, TRBD2 (6 bases). Deletions cut 5 bases from V and 2 bases from J, with 17 bases between. The CDR3 runs to 15 residues. Germline values: CDR1 SGHRS, CDR2 YFSETQ. This chain's CDR3 is CASSFLSGYTYEQYF. CDR3 DNA sequence: TGCGCCAGCAGTTTCCTTAGCGGCTATACCTACGAGCAGTACTTC. The complete variable domain, with remaining parts taken from reference TRBV5-1 and TRBJ2-7, reads KAGVTQTPRYLIKTRGQQVTLSCSPISGHRSVSWYQQTPGQGLQFLFEYFSETQRNKGNFPGRFSGRQFSNSRSEMNVSTLELGDSALYLCASSFLSGYTYEQYFGPGTRLTVT.

The J gene is TRBJ2-1, the V gene TRBV25-1; TRBD1 agrees at 9 bases. The CDR3 sequence is 17 residues long. V trimming: 4 bases; J trimming: 8 bases; junction bases outside the gene matches: 15. Germline assignment: CDR1 MGHDK and CDR2 SYGVNS. The CDR3 bases are TGTGCCAGCAGTGCAAACGAACCGGGACAGGGTATACATGAGCAGTTCTTC. It codes for CASSANEPGQGIHEQFF.

V usage is TRBV9 and J usage is TRBJ2-3; TRBD2 matches at 10 bases. Germline assignment: CDR1 SGDLS and CDR2 YYNGEE. After removal of 3 bases from V and 0 bases from J, the junction contained 1 base not matched to a gene. The CDR3 is 15 amino acids. The CDR3 DNA sequence: TGTGCCAGCAGCGGGACTAGCGGTAGCACAGATACGCAGTATTTT. It is translated as CASSGTSGSTDTQYF. The entire variable domain, with the rest obtained from reference TRBV9 and TRBJ2-3, is as follows: DSGVTQTPKHLITATGQRVTLRCSPRSGDLSVYWYQQSLDQGLQFLIQYYNGEERAKGNILERFSAQQFPDLHSELNLSSLELGDSALYFCASSGTSGSTDTQYFGPGTRLTVL.

This sequence joins TRBV2 and TRBJ2-7, with 7 bases matching TRBD2. This CDR3 region has 14 residues. The V gene end was trimmed by 6 bases and the J gene end by 2 bases; junction bases not matched to a gene: 7. Germline V lookup: CDR1 SNHLY, CDR2 FYNNEI. The CDR3 DNA follows: TGTGCCAGCAGGCGGGCTAGCGGAACCTACGAGCAGTACTTC. The encoded protein is CASRRASGTYEQYF.

This clone was recorded a few times. The V gene is TRBV30, the J gene TRBJ1-1; possibly TRBD1 for D (6 bases). The length of the CDR3 is 13 residues. V gave up 2 bases and J gave up 5 bases, with 12 bases separating them. CDR1 GTSNPN and CDR2 SVGIG come from the germline V gene (reference sequence). The CDR3 region is CAWSNRAATEAFF. As DNA, the CDR3 is TGTGCCTGGAGTAACAGGGCAGCGACTGAAGCTTTCTTT.

This clone was found once. The chain couples TRBV28 to TRBJ1-4; 9 positions agree with TRBD1. The junction had 3 bases not matched to a gene; V was cut back by 2 bases and J by 5 bases. The CDR3 has 15 residues. Germline CDR1 reads MDHEN; CDR2 reads SYDVKM. The DNA for the CDR3 is TGTGCCAGCAGTTTAATGACAGGGGGAAATGAAAAACTGTTTTTT. Protein sequence: CASSLMTGGNEKLFF.

CDR3 nucleotide sequence: TGTGCCAGCACCACAGGGGGATTCACTGAAGCTTTCTTT. Translation gives CASTTGGFTEAFF. This chain connects TRBV28 to TRBJ1-1, with 8 bases aligning to TRBD1. The J segment lost 4 bases and the V segment lost 7 bases, leaving 5 bases of the junction unmatched. CDR1 and CDR2 (germline): MDHEN, SYDVKM. This CDR3 spans 13 amino acids. The variable domain in full, with the rest retrieved from reference TRBV28 and TRBJ1-1, is DVKVTQSSRYLVKRTGEKVFLECVQDMDHENMFWYRQDPGLGLRLIYFSYDVKMKEKGDIPEGYSVSREKKERFSLILESASTNQTSMYLCASTTGGFTEAFFGQGTRLTVV.

The chain links TRBV28 to TRBJ1-1; D is possibly TRBD1 (6 bases). The V gene lost 7 bases and the J gene lost 3 bases, with 21 bases spanning the gap. There are 16 residues in the CDR3. Germline CDR1 is MDHEN and CDR2 is SYDVKM. CDR3: CASTPMAGAFYTEAFF. For the CDR3, the DNA is TGTGCCAGCACTCCGATGGCGGGGGCGTTTTACACTGAAGCTTTCTTT.